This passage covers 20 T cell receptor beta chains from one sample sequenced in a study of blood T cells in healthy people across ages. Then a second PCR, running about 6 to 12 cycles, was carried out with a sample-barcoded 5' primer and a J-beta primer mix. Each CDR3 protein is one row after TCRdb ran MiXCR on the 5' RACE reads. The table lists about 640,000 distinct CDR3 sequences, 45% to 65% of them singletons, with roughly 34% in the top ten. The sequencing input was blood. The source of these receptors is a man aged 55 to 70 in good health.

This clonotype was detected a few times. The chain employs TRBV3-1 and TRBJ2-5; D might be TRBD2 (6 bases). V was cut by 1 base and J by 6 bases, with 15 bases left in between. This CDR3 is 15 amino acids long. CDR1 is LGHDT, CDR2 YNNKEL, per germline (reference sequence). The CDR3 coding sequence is TGTGCCAGCAGCCAAGGTCCGGGGGTAGAGAAGACCCAGTACTTC. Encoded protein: CASSQGPGVEKTQYF.

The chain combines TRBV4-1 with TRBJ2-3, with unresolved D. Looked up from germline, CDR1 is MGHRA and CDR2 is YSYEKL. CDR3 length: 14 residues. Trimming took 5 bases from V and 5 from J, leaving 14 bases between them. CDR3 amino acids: CASSSTYRGDTQYF. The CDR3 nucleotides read TGCGCCAGCAGCTCTACCTACAGAGGAGATACGCAGTATTTT.

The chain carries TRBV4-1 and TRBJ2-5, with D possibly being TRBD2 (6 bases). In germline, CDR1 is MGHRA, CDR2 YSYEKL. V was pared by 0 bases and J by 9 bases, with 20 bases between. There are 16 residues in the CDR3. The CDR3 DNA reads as TGCGCCAGCAGCCAAGATCCTGGCGGGGACCTGGGGGCCCAGTACTTC. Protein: CASSQDPGGDLGAQYF.

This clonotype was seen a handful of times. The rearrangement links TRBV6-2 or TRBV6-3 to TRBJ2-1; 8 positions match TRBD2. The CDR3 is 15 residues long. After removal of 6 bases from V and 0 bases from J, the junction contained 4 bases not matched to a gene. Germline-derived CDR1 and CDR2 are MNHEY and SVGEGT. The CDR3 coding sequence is TGTGCCAGCAGGCCGGGGGGGAGCTCCTACAATGAGCAGTTCTTC. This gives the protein CASRPGGSSYNEQFF.

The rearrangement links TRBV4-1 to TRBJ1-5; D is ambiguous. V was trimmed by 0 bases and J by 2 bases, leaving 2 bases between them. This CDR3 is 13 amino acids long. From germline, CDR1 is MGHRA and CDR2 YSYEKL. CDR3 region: CASSQDGNQPQHF. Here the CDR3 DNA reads TGCGCCAGCAGCCAAGACGGCAATCAGCCCCAGCATTTT.

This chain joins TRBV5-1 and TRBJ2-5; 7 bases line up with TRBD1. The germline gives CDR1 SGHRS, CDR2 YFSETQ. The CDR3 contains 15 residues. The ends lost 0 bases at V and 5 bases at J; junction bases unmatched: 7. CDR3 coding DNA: TGCGCCAGCAGCTTGGGGCGACAGGGCGAGGAGACCCAGTACTTC. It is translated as CASSLGRQGEETQYF.

In DNA form, the CDR3 reads TGTGCCAGCAGGACAGGAGTCGGCTATGGCTACACCTTC. Translated, it gives CASRTGVGYGYTF. The rearrangement joins TRBV6-5 to TRBJ1-2, with D perhaps TRBD1 (6 bases). V was clipped by 6 bases and J by 4 bases, with 12 bases between them. Germline assignment: CDR1 MNHEY and CDR2 SVGAGI. The CDR3 length is 13 residues.

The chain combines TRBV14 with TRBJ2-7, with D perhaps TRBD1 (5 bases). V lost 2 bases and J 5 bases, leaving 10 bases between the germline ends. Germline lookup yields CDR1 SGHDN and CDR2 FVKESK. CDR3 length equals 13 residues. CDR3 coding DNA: TGTGCCAGCAGCCAACCTCCAGGGCACGAGCAGTACTTC. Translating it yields CASSQPPGHEQYF.

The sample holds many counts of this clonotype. For the CDR3, the DNA is TGTGCCAGCAGGCCTCTATCCTCAGGACGGGAGACCCAGTACTTC. It is translated as CASRPLSSGRETQYF. The chain joins TRBV6-2 or TRBV6-3 to TRBJ2-5; no reliable D call. The CDR3 totals 15 residues. Deletions cut 6 bases from V and 5 bases from J, with 19 bases between. CDR1 and CDR2 (germline): MNHEY, SVGEGT.

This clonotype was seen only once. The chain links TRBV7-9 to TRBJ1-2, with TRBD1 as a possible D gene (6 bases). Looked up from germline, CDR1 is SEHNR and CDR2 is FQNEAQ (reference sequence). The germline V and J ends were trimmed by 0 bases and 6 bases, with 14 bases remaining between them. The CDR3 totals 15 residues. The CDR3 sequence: CASSLAQGGRDGYTF. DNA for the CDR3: TGTGCCAGCAGCTTAGCACAGGGCGGACGCGATGGCTACACCTTC.

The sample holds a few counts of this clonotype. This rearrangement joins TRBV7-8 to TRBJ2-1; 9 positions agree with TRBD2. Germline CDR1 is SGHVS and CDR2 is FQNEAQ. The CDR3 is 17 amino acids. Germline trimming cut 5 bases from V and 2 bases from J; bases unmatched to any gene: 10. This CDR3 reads CASSPPSGGGAYNEQFF. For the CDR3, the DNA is TGTGCCAGCAGCCCACCGAGCGGCGGGGGGGCCTACAATGAGCAGTTCTTC.

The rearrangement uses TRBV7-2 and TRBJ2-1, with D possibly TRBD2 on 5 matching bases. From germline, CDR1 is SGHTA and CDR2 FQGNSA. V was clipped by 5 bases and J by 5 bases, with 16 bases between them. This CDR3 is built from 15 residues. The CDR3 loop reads CASSHSGTRDNEQFF. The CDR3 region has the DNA TGTGCCAGCAGCCATTCCGGAACTAGGGACAATGAGCAGTTCTTC.

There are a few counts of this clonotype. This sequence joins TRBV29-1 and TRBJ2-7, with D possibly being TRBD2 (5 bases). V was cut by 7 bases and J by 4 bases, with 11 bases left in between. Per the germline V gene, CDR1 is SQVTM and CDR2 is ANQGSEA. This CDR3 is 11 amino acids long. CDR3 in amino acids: CSAEARYEQYF. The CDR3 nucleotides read TGCAGCGCGGAGGCCCGTTACGAGCAGTACTTC.

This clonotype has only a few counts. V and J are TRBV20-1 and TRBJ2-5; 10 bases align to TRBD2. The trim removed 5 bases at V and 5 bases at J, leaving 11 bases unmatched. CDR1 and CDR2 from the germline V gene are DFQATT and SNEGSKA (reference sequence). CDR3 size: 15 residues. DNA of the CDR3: TGCAGTGCTTTTCTGCCCGGGACTAGCGCGGAGACCCAGTACTTC. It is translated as CSAFLPGTSAETQYF.

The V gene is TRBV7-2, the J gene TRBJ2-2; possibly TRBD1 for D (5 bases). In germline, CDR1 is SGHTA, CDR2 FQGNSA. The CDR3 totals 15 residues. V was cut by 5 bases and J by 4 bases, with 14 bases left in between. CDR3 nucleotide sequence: TGTGCCAGCAGCCCCAGGACAAGGAGCACCGGGGAGCTGTTTTTT. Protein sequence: CASSPRTRSTGELFF.

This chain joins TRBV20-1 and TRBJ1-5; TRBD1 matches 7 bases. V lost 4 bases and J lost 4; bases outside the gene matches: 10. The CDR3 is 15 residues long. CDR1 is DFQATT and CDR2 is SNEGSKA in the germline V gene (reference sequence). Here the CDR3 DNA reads TGCAGTGCTACCGAACCCGACAGGGTGAATCAGCCCCAGCATTTT. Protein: CSATEPDRVNQPQHF.

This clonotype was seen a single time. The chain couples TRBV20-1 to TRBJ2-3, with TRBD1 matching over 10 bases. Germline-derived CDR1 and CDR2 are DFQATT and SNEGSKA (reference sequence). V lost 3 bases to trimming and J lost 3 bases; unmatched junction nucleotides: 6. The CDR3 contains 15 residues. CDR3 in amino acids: CSASHDRGLTDTQYF. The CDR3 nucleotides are TGCAGTGCTAGTCACGACAGGGGGCTTACAGATACGCAGTATTTT.

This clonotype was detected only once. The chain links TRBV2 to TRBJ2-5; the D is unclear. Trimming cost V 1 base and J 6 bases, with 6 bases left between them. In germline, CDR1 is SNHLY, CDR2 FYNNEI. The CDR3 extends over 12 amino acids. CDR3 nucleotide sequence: TGTGCCAGCAGTGAAGTTCCACAGACCCAGTACTTC. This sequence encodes CASSEVPQTQYF.

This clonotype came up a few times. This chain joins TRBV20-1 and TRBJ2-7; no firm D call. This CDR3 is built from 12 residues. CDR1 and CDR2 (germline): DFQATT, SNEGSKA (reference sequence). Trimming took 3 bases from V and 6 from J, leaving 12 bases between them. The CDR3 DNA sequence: TGCAGTGCTAGTACCCGCGCGCCCGAGCAGTACTTC. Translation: CSASTRAPEQYF.

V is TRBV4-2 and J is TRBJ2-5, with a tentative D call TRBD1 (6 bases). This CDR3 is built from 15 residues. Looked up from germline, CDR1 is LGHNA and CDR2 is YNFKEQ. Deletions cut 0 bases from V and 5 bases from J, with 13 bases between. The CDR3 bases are TGTGCCAGCAGCCAAGATGCGGCAGGGGAGGAGACCCAGTACTTC. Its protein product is CASSQDAAGEETQYF.